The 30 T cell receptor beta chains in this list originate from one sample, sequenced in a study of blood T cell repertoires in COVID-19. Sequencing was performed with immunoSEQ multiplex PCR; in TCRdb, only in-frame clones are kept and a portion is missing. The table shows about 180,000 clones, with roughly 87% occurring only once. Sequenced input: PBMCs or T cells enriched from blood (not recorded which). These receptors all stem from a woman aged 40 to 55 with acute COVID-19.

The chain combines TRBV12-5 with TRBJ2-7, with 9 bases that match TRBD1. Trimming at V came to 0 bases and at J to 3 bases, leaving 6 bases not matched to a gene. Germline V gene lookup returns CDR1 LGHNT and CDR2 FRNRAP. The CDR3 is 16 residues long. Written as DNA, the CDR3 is TGTGCTAGTGGTTTGGTGGACAGGGGAGGTAGCTACGAGCAGTACTTC. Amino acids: CASGLVDRGGSYEQYF.

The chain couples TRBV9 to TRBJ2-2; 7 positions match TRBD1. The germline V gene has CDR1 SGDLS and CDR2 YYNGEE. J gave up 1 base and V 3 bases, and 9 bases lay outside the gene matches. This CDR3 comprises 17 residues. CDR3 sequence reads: CASSAEFGTENTGELFF. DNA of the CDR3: TGTGCCAGCAGCGCTGAGTTTGGGACAGAGAACACCGGGGAGCTGTTTTTT.

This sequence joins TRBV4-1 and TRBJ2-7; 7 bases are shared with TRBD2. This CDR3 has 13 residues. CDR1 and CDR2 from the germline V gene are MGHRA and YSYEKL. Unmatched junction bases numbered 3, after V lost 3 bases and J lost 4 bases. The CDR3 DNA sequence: TGCGCCAGCAGCCACCCTAGCGGATACGAGCAGTACTTC. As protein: CASSHPSGYEQYF.

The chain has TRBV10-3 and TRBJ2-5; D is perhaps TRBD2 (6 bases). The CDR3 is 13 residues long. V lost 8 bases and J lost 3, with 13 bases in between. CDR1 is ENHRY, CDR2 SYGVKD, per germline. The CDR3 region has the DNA TGTGCCATCTCCTCTAGCGAGGAAGAGACCCAGTACTTC. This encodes CAISSSEEETQYF.

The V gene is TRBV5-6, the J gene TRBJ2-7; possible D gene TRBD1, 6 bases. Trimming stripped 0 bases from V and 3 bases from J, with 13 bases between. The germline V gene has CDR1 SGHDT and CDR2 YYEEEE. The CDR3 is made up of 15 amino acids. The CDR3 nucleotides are TGTGCCAGCAGCTTGGTGGCAGGGGAGTTCTACGAGCAGTACTTC. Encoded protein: CASSLVAGEFYEQYF.

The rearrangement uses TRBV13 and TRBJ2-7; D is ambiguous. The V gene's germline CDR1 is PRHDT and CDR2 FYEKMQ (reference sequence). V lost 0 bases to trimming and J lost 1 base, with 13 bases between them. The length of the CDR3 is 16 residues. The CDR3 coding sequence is TGTGCCAGCAGCTTAGGCCACGACTCAATTTCCTACGAGCAGTACTTC. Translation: CASSLGHDSISYEQYF.

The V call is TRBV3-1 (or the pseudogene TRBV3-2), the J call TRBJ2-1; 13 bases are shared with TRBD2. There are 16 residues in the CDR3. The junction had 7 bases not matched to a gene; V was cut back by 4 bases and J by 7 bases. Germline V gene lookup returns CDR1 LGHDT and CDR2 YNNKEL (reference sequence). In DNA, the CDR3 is TGTGCCAGCAGCCGCCAACTAGCGGGGGGGCCAAATGAGCAGTTCTTC. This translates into CASSRQLAGGPNEQFF.

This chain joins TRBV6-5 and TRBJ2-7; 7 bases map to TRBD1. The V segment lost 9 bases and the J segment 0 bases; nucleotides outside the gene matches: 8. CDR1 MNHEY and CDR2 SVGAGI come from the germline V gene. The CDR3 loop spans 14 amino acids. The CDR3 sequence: CASRTTGNSYEQYF. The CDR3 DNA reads TGTGCCAGTCGGACGACAGGGAACTCCTACGAGCAGTACTTC.

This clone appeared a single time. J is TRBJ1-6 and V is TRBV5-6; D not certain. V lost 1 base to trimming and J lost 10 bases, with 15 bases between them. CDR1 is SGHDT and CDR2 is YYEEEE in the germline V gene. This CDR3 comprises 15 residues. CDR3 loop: CASSLPGSSGSPLHF. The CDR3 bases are TGTGCCAGCAGCTTGCCTGGGAGCTCTGGGTCACCCCTCCACTTT.

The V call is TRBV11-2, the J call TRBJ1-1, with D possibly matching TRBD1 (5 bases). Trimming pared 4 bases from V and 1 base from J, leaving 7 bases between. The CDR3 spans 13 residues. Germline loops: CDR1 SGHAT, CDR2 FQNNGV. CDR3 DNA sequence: TGTGCCAGCAGCTCGGACACGAACACTGAAGCTTTCTTT. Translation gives CASSSDTNTEAFF. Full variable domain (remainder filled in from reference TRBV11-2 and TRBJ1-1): EAGVAQSPRYKIIEKRQSVAFWCNPISGHATLYWYQQILGQGPKLLIQFQNNGVVDDSQLPKDRFSAERLKGVDSTLKIQPAKLEDSAVYLCASSSDTNTEAFFGQGTRLTVV.

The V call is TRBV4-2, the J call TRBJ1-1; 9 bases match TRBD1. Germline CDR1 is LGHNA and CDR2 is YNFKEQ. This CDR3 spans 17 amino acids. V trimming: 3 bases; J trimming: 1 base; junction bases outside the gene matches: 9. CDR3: CASSHSTGGTTNTEAFF. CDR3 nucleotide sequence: TGTGCCAGCAGCCACTCCACAGGGGGCACGACGAACACTGAAGCTTTCTTT.

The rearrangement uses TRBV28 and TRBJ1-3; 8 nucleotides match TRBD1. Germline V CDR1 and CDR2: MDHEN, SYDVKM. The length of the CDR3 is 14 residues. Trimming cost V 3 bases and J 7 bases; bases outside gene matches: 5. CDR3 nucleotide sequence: TGTGCCAGCAGTTTCGGGGACAGGCTGAACACCATATATTTT. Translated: CASSFGDRLNTIYF.

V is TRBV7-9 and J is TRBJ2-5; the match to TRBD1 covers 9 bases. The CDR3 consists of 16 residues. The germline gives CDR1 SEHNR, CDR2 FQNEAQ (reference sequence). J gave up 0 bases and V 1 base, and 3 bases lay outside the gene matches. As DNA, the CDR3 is TGTGCCAGCAGCTTAGACGGGACAGGGAACCAAGAGACCCAGTACTTC. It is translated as CASSLDGTGNQETQYF.

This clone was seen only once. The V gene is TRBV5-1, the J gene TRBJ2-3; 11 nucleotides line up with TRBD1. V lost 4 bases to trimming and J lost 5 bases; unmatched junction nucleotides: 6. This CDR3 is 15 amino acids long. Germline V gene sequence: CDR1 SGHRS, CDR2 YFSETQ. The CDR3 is CASSPRGQGVDTQYF. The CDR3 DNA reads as TGCGCCAGCAGCCCCCGGGGACAGGGGGTAGATACGCAGTATTTT.

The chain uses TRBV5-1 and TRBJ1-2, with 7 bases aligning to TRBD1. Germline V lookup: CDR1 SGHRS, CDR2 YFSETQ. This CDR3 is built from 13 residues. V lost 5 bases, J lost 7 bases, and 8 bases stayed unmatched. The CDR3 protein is CASRGSGGTGYTF. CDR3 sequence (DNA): TGCGCCAGCAGAGGGTCAGGGGGAACTGGCTACACCTTC.

CDR3 loop: CASSPSWSGGMNTEAFF. The CDR3 DNA reads as TGTGCCAGCAGCCCATCTTGGTCAGGGGGCATGAACACTGAAGCTTTCTTT. The V and J genes are TRBV3-1 (or the pseudogene TRBV3-2) and TRBJ1-1; 8 bases map to TRBD1. V dropped 4 bases and J dropped 0; count of bases not matched to a gene: 10. Germline V gene lookup returns CDR1 LGHDT and CDR2 YNNKEL (reference sequence). The CDR3 spans 17 residues.

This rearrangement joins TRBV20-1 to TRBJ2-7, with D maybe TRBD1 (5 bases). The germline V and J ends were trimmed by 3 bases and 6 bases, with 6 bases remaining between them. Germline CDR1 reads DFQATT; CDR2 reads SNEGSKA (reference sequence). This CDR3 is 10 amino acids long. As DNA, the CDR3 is TGCAGTGCTAGTCAGGGCGAGCAGTACTTC. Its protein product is CSASQGEQYF.

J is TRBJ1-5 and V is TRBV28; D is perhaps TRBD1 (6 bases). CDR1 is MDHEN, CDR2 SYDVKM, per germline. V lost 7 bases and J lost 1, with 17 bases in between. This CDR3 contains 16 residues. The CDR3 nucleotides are TGTGCCAGCATCCCCCCGGCGGGGGCGAGCAATCAGCCCCAGCATTTT. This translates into CASIPPAGASNQPQHF. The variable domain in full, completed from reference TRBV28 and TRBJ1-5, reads DVKVTQSSRYLVKRTGEKVFLECVQDMDHENMFWYRQDPGLGLRLIYFSYDVKMKEKGDIPEGYSVSREKKERFSLILESASTNQTSMYLCASIPPAGASNQPQHFGDGTRLSIL.

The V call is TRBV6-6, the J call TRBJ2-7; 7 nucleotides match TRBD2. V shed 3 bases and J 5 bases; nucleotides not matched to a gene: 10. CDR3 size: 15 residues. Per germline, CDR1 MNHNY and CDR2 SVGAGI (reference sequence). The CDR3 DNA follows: TGTGCCAGCAGTTATACAGTGGGCGGGAGAAACGAGCAGTACTTC. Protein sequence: CASSYTVGGRNEQYF.

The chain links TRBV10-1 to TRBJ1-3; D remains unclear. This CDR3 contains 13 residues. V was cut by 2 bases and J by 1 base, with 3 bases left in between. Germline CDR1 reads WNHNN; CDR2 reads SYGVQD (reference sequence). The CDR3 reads CASSEPSGNTIYF. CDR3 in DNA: TGCGCCAGCAGTGAGCCATCTGGAAACACCATATATTTT.

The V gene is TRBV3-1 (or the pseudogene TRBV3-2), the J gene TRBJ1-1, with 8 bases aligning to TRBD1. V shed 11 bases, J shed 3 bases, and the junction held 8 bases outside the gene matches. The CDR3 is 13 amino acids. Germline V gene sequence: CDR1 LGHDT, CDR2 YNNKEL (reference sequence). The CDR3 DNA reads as TGTGCCTCCGGACCGACAGGGGACACTGAAGCTTTCTTT. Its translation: CASGPTGDTEAFF.

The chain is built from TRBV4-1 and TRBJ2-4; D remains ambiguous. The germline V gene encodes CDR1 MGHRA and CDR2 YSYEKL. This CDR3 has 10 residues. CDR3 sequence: CGPGKNIQYF. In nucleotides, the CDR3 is TGCGGGCCGGGCAAAAACATTCAGTACTTC.

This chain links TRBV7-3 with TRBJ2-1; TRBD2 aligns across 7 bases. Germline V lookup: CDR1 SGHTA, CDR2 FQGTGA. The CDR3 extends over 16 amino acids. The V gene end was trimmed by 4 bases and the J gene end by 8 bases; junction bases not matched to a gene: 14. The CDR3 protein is CASSSRTRGSLDEQFF. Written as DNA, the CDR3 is TGTGCCAGCAGCTCCCGGACTAGAGGGTCCTTGGATGAGCAGTTCTTC.

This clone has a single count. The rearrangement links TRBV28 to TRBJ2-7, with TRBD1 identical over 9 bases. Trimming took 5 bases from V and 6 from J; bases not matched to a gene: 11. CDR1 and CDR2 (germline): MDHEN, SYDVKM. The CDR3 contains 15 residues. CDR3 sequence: CASSTPGQGVGEQYF. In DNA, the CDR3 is TGTGCCAGCAGTACTCCGGGACAGGGAGTGGGCGAGCAGTACTTC.

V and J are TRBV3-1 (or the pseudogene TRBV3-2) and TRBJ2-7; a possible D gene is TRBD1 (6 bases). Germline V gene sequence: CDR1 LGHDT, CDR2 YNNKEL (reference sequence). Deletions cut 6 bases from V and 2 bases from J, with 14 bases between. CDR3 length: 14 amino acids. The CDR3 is CASRPTGMAYEQYF. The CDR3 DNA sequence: TGTGCCAGCAGACCGACAGGAATGGCCTACGAGCAGTACTTC.

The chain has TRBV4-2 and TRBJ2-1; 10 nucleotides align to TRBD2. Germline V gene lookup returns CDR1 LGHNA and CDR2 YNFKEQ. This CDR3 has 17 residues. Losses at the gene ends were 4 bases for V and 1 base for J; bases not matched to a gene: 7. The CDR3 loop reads CASSREALAGSYNEQFF. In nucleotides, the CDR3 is TGTGCCAGCAGCCGAGAAGCACTAGCGGGGTCCTACAATGAGCAGTTCTTC.

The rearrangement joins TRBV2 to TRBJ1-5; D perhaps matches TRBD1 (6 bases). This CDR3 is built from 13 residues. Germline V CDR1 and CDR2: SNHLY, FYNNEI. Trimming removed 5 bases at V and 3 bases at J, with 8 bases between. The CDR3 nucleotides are TGTGCCAGCAGTAGGACAGTCAATCAGCCCCAGCATTTT. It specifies CASSRTVNQPQHF.

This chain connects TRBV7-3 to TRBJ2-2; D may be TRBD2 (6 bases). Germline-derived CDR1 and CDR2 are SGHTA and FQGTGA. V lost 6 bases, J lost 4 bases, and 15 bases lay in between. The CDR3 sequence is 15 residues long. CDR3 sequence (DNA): TGTGCCAGCAGACGCGGGGCGGAACCCACCGGGGAGCTGTTTTTT. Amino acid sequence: CASRRGAEPTGELFF.

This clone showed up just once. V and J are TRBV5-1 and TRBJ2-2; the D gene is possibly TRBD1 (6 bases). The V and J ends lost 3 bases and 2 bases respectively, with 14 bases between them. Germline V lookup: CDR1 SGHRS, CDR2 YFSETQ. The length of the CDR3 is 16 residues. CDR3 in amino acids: CASSSAYRANTGELFF. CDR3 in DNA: TGCGCCAGCAGCTCCGCCTACAGGGCTAACACCGGGGAGCTGTTTTTT.

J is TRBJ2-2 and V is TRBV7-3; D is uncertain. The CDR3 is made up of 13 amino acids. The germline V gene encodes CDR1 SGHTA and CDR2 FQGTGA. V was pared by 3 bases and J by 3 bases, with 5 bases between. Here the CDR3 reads CASSFGDTGELFF. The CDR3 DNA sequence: TGTGCCAGCAGCTTCGGAGACACCGGGGAGCTGTTTTTT.